This T cell receptor beta chain is drawn from a study of response to subunit inactivated influenza vaccine. In TCRdb, the RT-PCR reads were re-called with MiXCR into one record per CDR3 protein. The sample lists 500,000 to 700,000 distinct CDR3 sequences; roughly a quarter were seen once. V lost 3 bases and J 4 bases, leaving 10 bases between the germline ends. CDR3 length: 14 amino acids. These same records also appear under a second study, on T cells expressing NK-cell markers. That work states: Template switching by 5'RACE with UMIs generated the TCR beta cDNA. Restriction of the sorted population to alpha-beta TCR T cells was achieved in several experiments with an anti-gamma-delta TCR antibody. Dominant NKG2C+ clonotypes made up roughly 1.0-7.0% of CD8+ T cells in over five donors. In a handful of donors, these clonotypes also led the CD3+CD56-NKG2C+ fraction.

J is TRBJ2-4 and V is TRBV12-3 or TRBV12-4, with D tentatively TRBD1 (5 bases). The sample consisted of CD4+ T cells sorted from PBMCs, taken about 11 days after vaccination. This sequence originates from a man aged 50 to 59 who received an inactivated influenza vaccine. Here the CDR3 reads CASSFRQGKNIQYF. CDR3 nucleotides: TGTGCCAGCAGTTTTCGCCAGGGAAAAAACATTCAGTACTTC.